These 9 T cell receptor beta chains share one sample of origin, sequenced in a study of OX40 agonist ivuxolimab in advanced cancers. The method was immunoSEQ multiplex PCR; TCRdb's version includes in-frame clones alone and lacks a portion of them. Of more than 65,000 clones listed, about 81% are singletons. The specimen was CD4+ or CD8+ T cells sorted from blood, collected in a trial of the OX40 agonist ivuxolimab. These receptors all stem from an adult with an advanced solid tumor such as melanoma, head and neck, liver or kidney cancer.

CDR3 in DNA: TGTGCCAGCAGTAAACAGGCGGATGGCTACACCTTC. It yields the protein CASSKQADGYTF. The V call is TRBV6-6, the J call TRBJ1-2; weak D call: TRBD1 (5 bases). The V gene's germline CDR1 is MNHNY and CDR2 SVGAGI (reference sequence). CDR3 length: 12 amino acids. Trimming removed 5 bases at V and 6 bases at J, with 10 bases between.

The gene calls are TRBV2 and TRBJ2-1; D remains unclear. This CDR3 contains 11 residues. V lost 7 bases to trimming and J lost 4 bases, with 5 bases between them. Germline V gives CDR1 SNHLY, CDR2 FYNNEI. This CDR3 reads CASTDYNEQFF. In DNA, the CDR3 is TGTGCCAGCACGGATTACAATGAGCAGTTCTTC.

The J gene is TRBJ2-1, the V gene TRBV7-2; TRBD2 matches at 7 bases. The V gene's germline CDR1 is SGHTA and CDR2 FQGNSA. The CDR3 sequence is 15 residues long. Germline trimming cut 5 bases from V and 5 bases from J; bases unmatched to any gene: 9. This CDR3 reads CASSPTSEPDNEQFF. CDR3 DNA sequence: TGTGCCAGCAGCCCCACTAGCGAGCCGGACAATGAGCAGTTCTTC.

This sequence joins TRBV7-3 and TRBJ1-1; D ambiguous. Per the germline V gene, CDR1 is SGHTA and CDR2 is FQGTGA. Deletions cut 2 bases from V and 11 bases from J, with 12 bases between. The CDR3 spans 12 residues. Here the CDR3 DNA reads TGTGCCAGCAGCTTAGGAATGGTTGGGGCTTTCTTT. It is translated as CASSLGMVGAFF.

V is TRBV5-1 and J is TRBJ1-1; possibly TRBD1 for D (5 bases). V lost 2 bases, J lost 4 bases, and 15 bases lay in between. Germline V gene lookup returns CDR1 SGHRS and CDR2 YFSETQ. The CDR3 has 15 amino acids. This CDR3 reads CASSFYQGVGTEAFF. The CDR3 nucleotides are TGCGCCAGCAGCTTTTACCAGGGAGTTGGCACTGAAGCTTTCTTT.

A note on this clone: The same CDR3 can be traced to other DNA sequences in this sample. V usage is TRBV7-8 and J usage is TRBJ1-5, with TRBD1 matching over 9 bases. The CDR3 length is 13 residues. V was pared by 5 bases and J by 5 bases, with 1 base of the junction left unmatched. The germline V gene encodes CDR1 SGHVS and CDR2 FQNEAQ. In DNA form, the CDR3 reads TGTGCCAGCAGCGGGACAGGGCATCAGCCCCAGCATTTT. Amino acids: CASSGTGHQPQHF. Full variable domain (missing parts from reference TRBV7-8 and TRBJ1-5): GAGVSQSPRYKVAKRGQDVALRCDPISGHVSLFWYQQALGQGPEFLTYFQNEAQLDKSGLPSDRFFAERPEGSVSTLKIQRTQQEDSAVYLCASSGTGHQPQHFGDGTRLSIL.

The chain carries TRBV19 and TRBJ2-7; D uncertain. Trimming pared 3 bases from V and 6 bases from J, leaving 15 bases between. Germline loops: CDR1 LNHDA, CDR2 SQIVND (reference sequence). The CDR3 has 14 amino acids. The CDR3 bases are TGTGCCAGTAGTATTTTCGCCTATTCAGGCGAGCAGTACTTC. Its protein is CASSIFAYSGEQYF. The full variable domain, with the rest looked up from reference TRBV19 and TRBJ2-7, is DGGITQSPKYLFRKEGQNVTLSCEQNLNHDAMYWYRQDPGQGLRLIYYSQIVNDFQKGDIAEGYSVSREKKESFPLTVTSAQKNPTAFYLCASSIFAYSGEQYFGPGTRLTVT.

CDR3: CASSSSGGSYEQYF. The CDR3 bases are TGTGCCAGCAGTTCTAGCGGGGGCTCCTACGAGCAGTACTTC. This chain links TRBV28 with TRBJ2-7; 10 bases agree with TRBD2. The V gene end was trimmed by 4 bases and the J gene end by 0 bases; junction bases not matched to a gene: 0. The germline gives CDR1 MDHEN, CDR2 SYDVKM. CDR3 length equals 14 residues.

V gene TRBV5-6 combines with J gene TRBJ2-1; D ambiguous. The CDR3 sequence is 13 residues long. V shed 1 base and J shed 8 bases, with 10 bases lying between them. The germline V gene has CDR1 SGHDT and CDR2 YYEEEE. Here the CDR3 DNA reads TGTGCCAGCAGCTTGTCCCCTGGGGATGAGCAGTTCTTC. This sequence encodes CASSLSPGDEQFF. The full variable domain, with the rest looked up from reference TRBV5-6 and TRBJ2-1, is DAGVTQSPTHLIKTRGQQVTLRCSPKSGHDTVSWYQQALGQGPQFIFQYYEEEERQRGNFPDRFSGHQFPNYSSELNVNALLLGDSALYLCASSLSPGDEQFFGPGTRLTVL.